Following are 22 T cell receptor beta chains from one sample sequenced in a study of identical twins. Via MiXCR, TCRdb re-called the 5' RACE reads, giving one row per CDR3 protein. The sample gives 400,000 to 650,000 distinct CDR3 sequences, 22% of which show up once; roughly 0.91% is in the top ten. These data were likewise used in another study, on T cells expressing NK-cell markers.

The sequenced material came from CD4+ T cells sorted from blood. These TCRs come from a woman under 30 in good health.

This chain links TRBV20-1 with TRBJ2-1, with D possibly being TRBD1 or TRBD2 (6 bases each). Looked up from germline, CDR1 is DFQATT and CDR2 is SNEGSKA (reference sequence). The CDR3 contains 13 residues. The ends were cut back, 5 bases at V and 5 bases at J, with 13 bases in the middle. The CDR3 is CSASQGGDNEQFF. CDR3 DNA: TGCAGTGCTTCACAGGGAGGAGACAATGAGCAGTTCTTC.

CDR3 region: CASTTVATNEKLFF. Written as DNA, the CDR3 is TGTGCCAGCACCACAGTTGCAACTAATGAAAAACTGTTTTTT. The gene calls are TRBV12-3 or TRBV12-4 and TRBJ1-4; D is undetermined. Deletions cut 7 bases from V and 0 bases from J, with 9 bases between. The CDR3 runs 14 residues.

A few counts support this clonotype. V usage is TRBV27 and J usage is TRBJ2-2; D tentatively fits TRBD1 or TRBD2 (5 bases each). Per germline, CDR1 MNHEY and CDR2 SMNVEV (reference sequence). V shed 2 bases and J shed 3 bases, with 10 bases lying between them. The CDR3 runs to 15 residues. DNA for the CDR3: TGTGCCAGCAGTTTAGAGGGGCTTCACACCGGGGAGCTGTTTTTT. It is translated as CASSLEGLHTGELFF.

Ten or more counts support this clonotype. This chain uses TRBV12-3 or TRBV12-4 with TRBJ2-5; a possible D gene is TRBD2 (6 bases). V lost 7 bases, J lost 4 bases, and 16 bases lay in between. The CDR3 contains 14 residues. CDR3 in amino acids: CASTLARSGETQYF. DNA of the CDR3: TGTGCCAGCACCCTCGCCCGTAGCGGAGAGACCCAGTACTTC.

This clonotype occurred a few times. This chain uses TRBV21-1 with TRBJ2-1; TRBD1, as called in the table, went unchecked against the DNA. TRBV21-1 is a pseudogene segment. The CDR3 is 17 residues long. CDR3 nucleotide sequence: TGTGCCAGCACCGTGGGCGGGGTCCGGGGCTCCTACAATGAGCAGTTCTTC. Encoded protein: CASTVGGVRGSYNEQFF.

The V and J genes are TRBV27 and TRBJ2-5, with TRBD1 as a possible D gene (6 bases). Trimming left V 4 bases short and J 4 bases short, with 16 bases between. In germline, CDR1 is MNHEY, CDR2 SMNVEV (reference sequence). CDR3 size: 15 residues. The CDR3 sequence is CASSSTRGSRETQYF. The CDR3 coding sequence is TGTGCCAGCAGTTCCACCAGGGGAAGTCGAGAGACCCAGTACTTC.

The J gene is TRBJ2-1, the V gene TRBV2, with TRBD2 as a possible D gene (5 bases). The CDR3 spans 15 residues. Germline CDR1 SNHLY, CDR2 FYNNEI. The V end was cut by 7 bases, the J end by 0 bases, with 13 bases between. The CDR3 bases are TGTGCCAGCACCCTGAGAGAGGGCTCCTACAATGAGCAGTTCTTC. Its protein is CASTLREGSYNEQFF.

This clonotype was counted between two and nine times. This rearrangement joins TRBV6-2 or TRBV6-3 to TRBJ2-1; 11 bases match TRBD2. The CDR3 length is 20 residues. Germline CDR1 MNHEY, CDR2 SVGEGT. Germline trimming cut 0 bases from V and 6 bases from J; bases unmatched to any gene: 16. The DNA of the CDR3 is TGTGCCAGCAGTTACTCGATTGCAAGACTGGGACTAGCGGCGACCAATGAGCAGTTCTTC. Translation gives CASSYSIARLGLAATNEQFF.

CDR3 protein: CASSARQGTAEAFF. The CDR3 DNA sequence: TGTGCCAGCAGCGCCCGACAGGGGACGGCTGAAGCTTTCTTT. This chain links TRBV7-9 with TRBJ1-1, with TRBD1 matching 8 bases. This CDR3 has 14 amino acids. The germline V gene encodes CDR1 SEHNR and CDR2 FQNEAQ (reference sequence). V dropped 5 bases and J dropped 6; count of bases not matched to a gene: 8. Filled out from reference TRBV7-9 and TRBJ1-1, the complete variable domain reads DTGVSQNPRHKITKRGQNVTFRCDPISEHNRLYWYRQTLGQGPEFLTYFQNEAQLEKSRLLSDRFSAERPKGSFSTLEIQRTEQGDSAMYLCASSARQGTAEAFFGQGTRLTVV.

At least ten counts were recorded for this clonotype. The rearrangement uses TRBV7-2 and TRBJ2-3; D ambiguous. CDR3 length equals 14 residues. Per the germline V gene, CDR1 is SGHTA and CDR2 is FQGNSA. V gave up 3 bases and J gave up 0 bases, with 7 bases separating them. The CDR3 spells CASSLGYSTDTQYF. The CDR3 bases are TGTGCCAGCAGCTTGGGGTACAGCACAGATACGCAGTATTTT. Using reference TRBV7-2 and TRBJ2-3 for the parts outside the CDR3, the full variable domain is GAGVSQSPSNKVTEKGKDVELRCDPISGHTALYWYRQSLGQGLEFLIYFQGNSAPDKSGLPSDRFSAERTGGSVSTLTIQRTQQEDSAVYLCASSLGYSTDTQYFGPGTRLTVL.

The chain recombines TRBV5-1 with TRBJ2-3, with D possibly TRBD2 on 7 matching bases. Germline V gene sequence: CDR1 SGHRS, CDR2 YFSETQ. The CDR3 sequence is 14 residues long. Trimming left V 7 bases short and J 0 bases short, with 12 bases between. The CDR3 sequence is CASGRGASTDTQYF. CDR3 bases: TGCGCCAGCGGCCGGGGGGCTAGCACAGATACGCAGTATTTT.

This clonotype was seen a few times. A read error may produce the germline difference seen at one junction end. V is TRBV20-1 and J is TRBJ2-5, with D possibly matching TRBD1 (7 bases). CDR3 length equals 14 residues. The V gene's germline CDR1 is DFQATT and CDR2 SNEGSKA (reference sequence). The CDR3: CSASSRRGQGTQYF. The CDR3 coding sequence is TGCAGTGCTAGCTCACGGAGGGGGCAAGGGACCCAGTACTTC.

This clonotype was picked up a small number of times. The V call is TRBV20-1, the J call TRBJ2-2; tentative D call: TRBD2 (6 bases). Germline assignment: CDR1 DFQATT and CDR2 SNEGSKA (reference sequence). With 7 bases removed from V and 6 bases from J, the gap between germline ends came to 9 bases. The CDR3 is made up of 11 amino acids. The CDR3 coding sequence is TGCAGTGGTGCGGGATCCGGGGAGCTGTTTTTT. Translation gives CSGAGSGELFF.

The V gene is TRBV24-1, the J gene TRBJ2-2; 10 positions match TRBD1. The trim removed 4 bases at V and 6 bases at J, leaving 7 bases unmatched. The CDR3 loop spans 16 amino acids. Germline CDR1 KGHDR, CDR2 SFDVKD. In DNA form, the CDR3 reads TGTGCCACCAGTGACCGGGACAGGGGACCCTCCGGGGAGCTGTTTTTT. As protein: CATSDRDRGPSGELFF.

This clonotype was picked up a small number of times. CDR3 protein: CASSDHRTDTQYF. CDR3 sequence (DNA): TGTGCCAGCAGCGATCATCGCACAGATACGCAGTATTTT. The genes are TRBV7-3 and TRBJ2-3; D is unresolved. The CDR3 sequence is 13 residues long. Germline lookup yields CDR1 SGHTA and CDR2 FQGTGA. V lost 5 bases to trimming and J lost 1 base, with 7 bases between them.

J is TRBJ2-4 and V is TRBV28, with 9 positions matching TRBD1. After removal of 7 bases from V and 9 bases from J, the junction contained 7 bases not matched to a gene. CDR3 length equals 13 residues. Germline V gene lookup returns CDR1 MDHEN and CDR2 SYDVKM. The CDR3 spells CASNRGLAGIQYF. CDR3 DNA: TGTGCCAGCAACAGGGGGCTTGCGGGCATTCAGTACTTC.

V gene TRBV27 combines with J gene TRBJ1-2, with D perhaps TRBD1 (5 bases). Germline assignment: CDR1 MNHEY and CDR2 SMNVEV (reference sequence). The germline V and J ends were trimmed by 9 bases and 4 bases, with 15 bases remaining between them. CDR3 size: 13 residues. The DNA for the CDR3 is TGTGCCAGGGGGGTTTCGGTGGCCTATGGCTACACCTTC. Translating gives CARGVSVAYGYTF.

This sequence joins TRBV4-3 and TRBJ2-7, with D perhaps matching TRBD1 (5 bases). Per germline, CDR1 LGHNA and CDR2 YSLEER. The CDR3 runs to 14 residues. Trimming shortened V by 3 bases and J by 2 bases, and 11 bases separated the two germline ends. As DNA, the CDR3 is TGCGCCAGCAGCCACACGACAGCTACCTACGAGCAGTACTTC. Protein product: CASSHTTATYEQYF.

The CDR3 sequence is CASSHGLAGGPSTDTQYF. The CDR3, as DNA: TGTGCCAGCAGCCACGGACTAGCGGGGGGCCCGAGCACAGATACGCAGTATTTT. The rearrangement joins TRBV11-1 to TRBJ2-3; TRBD2 aligns across 14 bases. Germline assignment: CDR1 SGHAT and CDR2 FQDESV (reference sequence). The CDR3 length is 18 residues. Unmatched junction bases numbered 7, after V lost 5 bases and J lost 0 bases.

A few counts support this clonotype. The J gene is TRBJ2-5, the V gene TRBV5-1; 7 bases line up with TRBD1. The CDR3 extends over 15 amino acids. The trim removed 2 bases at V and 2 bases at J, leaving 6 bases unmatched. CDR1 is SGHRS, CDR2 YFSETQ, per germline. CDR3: CASSLGTVLQETQYF. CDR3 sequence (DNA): TGCGCCAGCAGCTTAGGGACAGTACTACAAGAGACCCAGTACTTC.

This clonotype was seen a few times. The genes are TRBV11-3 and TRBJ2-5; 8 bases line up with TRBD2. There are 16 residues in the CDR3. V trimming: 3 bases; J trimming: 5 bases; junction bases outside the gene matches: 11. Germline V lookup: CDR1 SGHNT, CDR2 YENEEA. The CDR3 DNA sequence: TGTGCCAGCAGCTTTTCCACAGCGGGGGTTGAGGAGACCCAGTACTTC. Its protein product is CASSFSTAGVEETQYF.

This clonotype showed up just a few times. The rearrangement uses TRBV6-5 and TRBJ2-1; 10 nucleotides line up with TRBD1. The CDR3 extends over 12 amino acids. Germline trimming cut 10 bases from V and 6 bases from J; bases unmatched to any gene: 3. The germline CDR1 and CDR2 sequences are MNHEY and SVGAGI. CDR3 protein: CAIGQGGNEQFF. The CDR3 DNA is TGTGCCATTGGACAGGGGGGCAATGAGCAGTTCTTC.